This paragraph covers one T cell receptor beta chain sequence. Its antigen remains unknown. The germline V and J ends were trimmed by 6 bases and 2 bases, with 14 bases remaining between them. Germline V lookup: CDR1 SEHNR, CDR2 FQNEAQ (reference sequence). The CDR3 runs to 14 residues. This record belongs to a study of OX40 agonist ivuxolimab in advanced cancers. About the study: Patients received ivuxolimab, an intravenous treatment, every 2 weeks at 0.01 to 10 mg/kg.

Study-wide results and caveats: Mean expanded clone counts were higher in CD8+ than CD4+ T cells.

Only in-frame clones appear in the TCRdb table, and some are missing; sequencing was by immunoSEQ multiplex PCR. Of 55,000 to 85,000 clones in the sample, around 86% are singletons; the top ten hold approximately 2.5%. Blood sampling took place at baseline, cycle 4 day 1, and cycle 7 day 1. The receptor was derived from an adult with an advanced solid tumor such as melanoma, head and neck, liver or kidney cancer. The specimen comprised CD4+ or CD8+ T cells sorted from blood, sampled in a trial of the OX40 agonist ivuxolimab. This rearrangement joins TRBV7-9 to TRBJ2-7; D not certain. The CDR3 nucleotides are TGTGCCAGCAGTTATCAAGTAGCTACCTACGAGCAGTACTTC. This codes for CASSYQVATYEQYF. The full variable domain, in which reference TRBV7-9 and TRBJ2-7 provide the parts outside the CDR3, is DTGVSQNPRHKITKRGQNVTFRCDPISEHNRLYWYRQTLGQGPEFLTYFQNEAQLEKSRLLSDRFSAERPKGSFSTLEIQRTEQGDSAMYLCASSYQVATYEQYFGPGTRLTVT.